Reported below is one TCR beta chain. This sample was taken from a study of shared clonotypes between healthy human individuals. Germline-derived CDR1 and CDR2 are LNHDA and SQIVND (reference sequence). V was clipped by 2 bases and J by 0 bases, with 8 bases between them. CDR3 length: 14 residues. Clones were sequenced by immunoSEQ multiplex PCR, and TCRdb holds only the in-frame ones, with some missing. The table shows under 200,000 clones, with 85% to 95% occurring only once. The chain carries TRBV19 and TRBJ2-7; the D gene is possibly TRBD2 (6 bases). Sequenced: naive CD4+ T cells sorted from blood. Subset of the sample: CD45RA+ positively selected. The TCR sequence derives from a woman aged 25 to 39 in good health. CDR3 nucleotide sequence: TGTGCCAGTAGTATACCCGGGAGCTCCTACGAGCAGTACTTC. Amino acid sequence: CASSIPGSSYEQYF.